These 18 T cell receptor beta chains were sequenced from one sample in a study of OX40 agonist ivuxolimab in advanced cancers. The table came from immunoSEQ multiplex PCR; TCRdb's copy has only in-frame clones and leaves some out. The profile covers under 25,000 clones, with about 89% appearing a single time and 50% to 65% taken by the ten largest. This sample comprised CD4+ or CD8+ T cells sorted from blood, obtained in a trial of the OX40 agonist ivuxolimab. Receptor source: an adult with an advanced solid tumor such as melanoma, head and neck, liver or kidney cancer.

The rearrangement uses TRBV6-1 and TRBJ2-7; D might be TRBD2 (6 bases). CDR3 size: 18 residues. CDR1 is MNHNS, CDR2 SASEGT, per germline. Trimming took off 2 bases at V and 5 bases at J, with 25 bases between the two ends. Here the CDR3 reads CASSESEWLGQGLNEQYF. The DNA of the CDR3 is TGTGCCAGCAGTGAATCGGAGTGGTTGGGTCAGGGACTCAACGAGCAGTACTTC.

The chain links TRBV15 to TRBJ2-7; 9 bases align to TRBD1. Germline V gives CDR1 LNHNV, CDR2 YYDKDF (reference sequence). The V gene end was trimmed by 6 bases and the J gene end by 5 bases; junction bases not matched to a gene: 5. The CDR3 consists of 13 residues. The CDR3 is CATRGTGTHEQYF. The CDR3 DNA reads TGTGCCACCAGGGGGACAGGGACTCACGAGCAGTACTTC.

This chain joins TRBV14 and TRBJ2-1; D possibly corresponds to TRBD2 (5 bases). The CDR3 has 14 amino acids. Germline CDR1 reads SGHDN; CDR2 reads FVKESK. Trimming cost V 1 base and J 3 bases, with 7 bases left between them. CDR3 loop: CASSQVRGYNEQFF. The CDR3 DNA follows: TGTGCCAGCAGCCAAGTTCGGGGCTACAATGAGCAGTTCTTC.

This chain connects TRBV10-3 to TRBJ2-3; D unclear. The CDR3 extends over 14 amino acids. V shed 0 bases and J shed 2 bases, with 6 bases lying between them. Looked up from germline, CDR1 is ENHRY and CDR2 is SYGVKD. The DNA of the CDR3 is TGTGCCATCAGTGAGTCGCTTGACACAGATACGCAGTATTTT. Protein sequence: CAISESLDTDTQYF.

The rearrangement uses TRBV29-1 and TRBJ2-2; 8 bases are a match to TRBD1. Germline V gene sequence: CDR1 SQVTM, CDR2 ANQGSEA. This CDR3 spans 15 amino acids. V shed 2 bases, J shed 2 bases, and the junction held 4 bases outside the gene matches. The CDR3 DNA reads TGCAGCGTTGAAACAGGGACAGGCAACACCGGGGAGCTGTTTTTT. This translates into CSVETGTGNTGELFF.

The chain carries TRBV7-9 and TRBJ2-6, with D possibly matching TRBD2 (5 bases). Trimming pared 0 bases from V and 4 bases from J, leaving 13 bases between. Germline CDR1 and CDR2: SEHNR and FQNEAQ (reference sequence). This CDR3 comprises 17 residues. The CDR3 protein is CASSLAPDGGGANVLTF. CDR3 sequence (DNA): TGTGCCAGCAGCTTAGCTCCAGACGGCGGGGGGGCCAACGTCCTGACTTTC.

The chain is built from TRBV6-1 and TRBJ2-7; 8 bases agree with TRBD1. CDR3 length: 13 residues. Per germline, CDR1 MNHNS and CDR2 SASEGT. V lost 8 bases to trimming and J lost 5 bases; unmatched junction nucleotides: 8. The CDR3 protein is CASYLDRGHEQYF. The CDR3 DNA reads TGTGCCAGCTACCTTGACAGGGGCCACGAGCAGTACTTC.

The CDR3 sequence: CASSLGSLSSYEQYF. The CDR3 region has the DNA TGTGCCAGCAGCTTAGGATCGCTATCCTCCTACGAGCAGTACTTC. The V call is TRBV7-6, the J call TRBJ2-7, with unresolved D. CDR3 size: 15 residues. The germline CDR1 and CDR2 sequences are SGHVS and FNYEAQ. With 1 base removed from V and 0 bases from J, the gap between germline ends came to 10 bases.

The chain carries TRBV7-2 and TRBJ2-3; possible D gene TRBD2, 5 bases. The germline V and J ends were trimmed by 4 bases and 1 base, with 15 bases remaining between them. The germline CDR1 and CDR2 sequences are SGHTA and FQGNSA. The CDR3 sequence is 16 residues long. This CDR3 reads CASSSPRSGGTDTQYF. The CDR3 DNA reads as TGTGCCAGCAGCTCCCCCCGCTCCGGGGGCACAGATACGCAGTATTTT.

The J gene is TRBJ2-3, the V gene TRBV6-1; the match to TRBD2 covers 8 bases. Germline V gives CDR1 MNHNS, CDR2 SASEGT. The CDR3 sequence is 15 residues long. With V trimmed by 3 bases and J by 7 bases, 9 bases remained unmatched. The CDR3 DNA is TGTGCCAGCAGTGAGGGAAGCGGGAGTTTGTATACGCAGTATTTT. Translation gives CASSEGSGSLYTQYF.

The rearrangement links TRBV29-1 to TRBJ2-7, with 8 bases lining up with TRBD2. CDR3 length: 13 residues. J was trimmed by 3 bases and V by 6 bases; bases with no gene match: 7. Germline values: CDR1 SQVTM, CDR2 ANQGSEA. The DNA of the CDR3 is TGCAGCGTGCGTTTGGGACTAGACTACGAGCAGTACTTC. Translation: CSVRLGLDYEQYF.

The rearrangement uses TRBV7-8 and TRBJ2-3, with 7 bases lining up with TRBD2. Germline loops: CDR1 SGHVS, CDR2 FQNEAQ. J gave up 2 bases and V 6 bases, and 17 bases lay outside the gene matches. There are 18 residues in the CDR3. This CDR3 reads CASSWAYMGGRATDTQYF. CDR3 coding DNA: TGTGCCAGCAGTTGGGCCTACATGGGGGGGAGGGCCACAGATACGCAGTATTTT.

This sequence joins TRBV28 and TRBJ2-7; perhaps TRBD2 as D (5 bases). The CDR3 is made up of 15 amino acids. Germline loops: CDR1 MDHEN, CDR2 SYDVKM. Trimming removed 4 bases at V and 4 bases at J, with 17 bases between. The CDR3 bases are TGTGCCAGCAGTTCTCGGGAACTCCGTTCTTACGAGCAGTACTTC. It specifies CASSSRELRSYEQYF. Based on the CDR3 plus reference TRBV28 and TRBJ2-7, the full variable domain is DVKVTQSSRYLVKRTGEKVFLECVQDMDHENMFWYRQDPGLGLRLIYFSYDVKMKEKGDIPEGYSVSREKKERFSLILESASTNQTSMYLCASSSRELRSYEQYFGPGTRLTVT.

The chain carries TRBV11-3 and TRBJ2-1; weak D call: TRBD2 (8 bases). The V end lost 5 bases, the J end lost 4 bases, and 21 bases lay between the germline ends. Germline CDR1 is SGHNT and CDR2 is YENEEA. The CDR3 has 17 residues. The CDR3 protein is CASSGGGGRFLYNEQFF. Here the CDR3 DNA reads TGTGCCAGCAGCGGAGGGGGCGGGAGGTTCCTTTACAATGAGCAGTTCTTC.

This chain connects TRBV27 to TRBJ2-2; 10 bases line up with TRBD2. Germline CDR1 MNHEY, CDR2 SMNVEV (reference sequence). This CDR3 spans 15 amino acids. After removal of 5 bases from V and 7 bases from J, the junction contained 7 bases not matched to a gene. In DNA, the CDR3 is TGTGCCAGCAGTCAGGGACTAGCGAACCACGGGGAGCTGTTTTTT. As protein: CASSQGLANHGELFF.

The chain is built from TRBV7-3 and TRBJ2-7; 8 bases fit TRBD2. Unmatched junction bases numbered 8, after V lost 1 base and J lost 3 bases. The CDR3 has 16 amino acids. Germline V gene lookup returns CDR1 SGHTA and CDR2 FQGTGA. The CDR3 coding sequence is TGTGCCAGCAGCTTAAGACGGGCGGGAGGAGACTACGAGCAGTACTTC. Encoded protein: CASSLRRAGGDYEQYF.

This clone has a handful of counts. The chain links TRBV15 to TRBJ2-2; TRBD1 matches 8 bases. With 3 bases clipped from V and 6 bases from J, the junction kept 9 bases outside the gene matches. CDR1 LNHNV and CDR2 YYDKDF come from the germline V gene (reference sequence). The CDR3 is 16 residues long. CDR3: CATSSQGAPKSGELFF. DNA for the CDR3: TGTGCCACCAGCAGCCAGGGGGCCCCGAAATCCGGGGAGCTGTTTTTT.

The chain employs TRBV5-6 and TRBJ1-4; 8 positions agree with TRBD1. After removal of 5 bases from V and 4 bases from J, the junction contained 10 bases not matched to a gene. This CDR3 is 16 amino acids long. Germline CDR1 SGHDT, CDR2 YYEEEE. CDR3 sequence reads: CASREAGTGLNEKLFF. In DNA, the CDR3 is TGTGCCAGCAGAGAAGCCGGGACAGGCCTTAATGAAAAACTGTTTTTT.